These 10 T cell receptor beta chains were all obtained from the same sample, sequenced in a study of cytotoxic CD8 clonotypes in ibrutinib-treated CLL. The repertoire was sequenced with immunoSEQ multiplex PCR; TCRdb's copy has only in-frame clones and lacks some. The sample includes 200,000 to 250,000 clones, nearly 80% of them seen just once. The sequencing used PBMCs, collected after 12 months of ibrutinib treatment. The receptor set was obtained from a human donor with chronic lymphocytic leukemia.

The V and J genes are TRBV7-9 and TRBJ2-7; possibly TRBD2 for D (5 bases). Trimming took off 8 bases at V and 4 bases at J, with 18 bases between the two ends. Germline CDR1 is SEHNR and CDR2 is FQNEAQ (reference sequence). The CDR3 has 14 residues. The CDR3: CASYPSGSNYEQYF. The CDR3 nucleotides are TGTGCCAGCTACCCGTCGGGATCGAATTACGAGCAGTACTTC.

The table lists this clone with a few counts. This rearrangement joins TRBV28 to TRBJ2-2; 10 nucleotides match TRBD1. V lost 7 bases and J lost 3; bases outside the gene matches: 5. The V gene's germline CDR1 is MDHEN and CDR2 SYDVKM. This CDR3 comprises 15 residues. The CDR3: CASTWGQGYTGELFF. CDR3 in DNA: TGTGCCAGCACATGGGGACAGGGGTACACCGGGGAGCTGTTTTTT.

This clone was counted ten times or more. The chain recombines TRBV6-5 with TRBJ2-2, with 12 nucleotides matching TRBD2. Germline CDR1 MNHEY, CDR2 SVGAGI. The trim removed 0 bases at V and 4 bases at J, leaving 0 bases unmatched. The CDR3 sequence is 16 residues long. CDR3 DNA: TGTGCCAGCAGTTACTCGACTAGCGGGAGCACCGGGGAGCTGTTTTTT. Protein product: CASSYSTSGSTGELFF.

The chain carries TRBV7-3 and TRBJ2-1, with a possible D match to TRBD2 (5 bases). This CDR3 is built from 13 residues. Trimming took off 2 bases at V and 9 bases at J, with 11 bases between the two ends. Germline V lookup: CDR1 SGHTA, CDR2 FQGTGA. The CDR3 nucleotides are TGTGCCAGCAGCTTACTTCGGGGAATTGAGCAGTTCTTC. Protein product: CASSLLRGIEQFF.

The CDR3 loop reads CASSSPQATDTQYF. The CDR3 DNA reads as TGTGCCAGCAGCTCCCCTCAGGCCACAGATACGCAGTATTTT. The J gene is TRBJ2-3, the V gene TRBV7-6; unclear D gene. The germline gives CDR1 SGHVS, CDR2 FNYEAQ. The CDR3 has 14 residues. V lost 4 bases and J 2 bases, leaving 10 bases between the germline ends.

This sequence joins TRBV7-6 and TRBJ1-3; TRBD1 matches 8 bases. The CDR3 is made up of 20 amino acids. Germline CDR1 SGHVS, CDR2 FNYEAQ. Trimming took 2 bases from V and 0 from J; bases not matched to a gene: 15. The CDR3 DNA sequence: TGTGCCAGCAGCTTATTAGCGGTGGGGGACAGGCGAAACTCTGGAAACACCATATATTTT. It yields the protein CASSLLAVGDRRNSGNTIYF.

The chain links TRBV13 to TRBJ2-1; possibly TRBD2 for D (5 bases). CDR3 length: 12 residues. V lost 5 bases, J lost 7 bases, and 9 bases lay in between. The germline CDR1 and CDR2 sequences are PRHDT and FYEKMQ (reference sequence). The CDR3 spells CASSRGKNEQFF. CDR3 DNA sequence: TGTGCCAGCAGCCGAGGGAAGAATGAGCAGTTCTTC. The variable domain in full, with the rest retrieved from reference TRBV13 and TRBJ2-1, is AAGVIQSPRHLIKEKRETATLKCYPIPRHDTVYWYQQGPGQDPQFLISFYEKMQSDKGSIPDRFSAQQFSDYHSELNMSSLELGDSALYFCASSRGKNEQFFGPGTRLTVL.

The CDR3 sequence is CASSATSGDADTQYF. The CDR3, as DNA: TGTGCCAGCAGTGCGACTAGCGGGGATGCAGATACGCAGTATTTT. This chain connects TRBV25-1 to TRBJ2-3; TRBD2 matches at 11 bases. Germline V CDR1 and CDR2: MGHDK, SYGVNS. J was trimmed by 4 bases and V by 4 bases; bases with no gene match: 4. CDR3 length equals 15 residues.

The chain employs TRBV4-1 and TRBJ2-3; TRBD2 matches at 10 bases. Looked up from germline, CDR1 is MGHRA and CDR2 is YSYEKL. CDR3 length equals 17 residues. V lost 0 bases, J lost 1 base, and 4 bases stayed unmatched. This CDR3 is CASSQDPLAGGTDTQYF. The CDR3 nucleotides are TGCGCCAGCAGCCAAGACCCCCTAGCGGGGGGCACAGATACGCAGTATTTT.

The chain uses TRBV5-1 and TRBJ2-5; D tentatively reads TRBD1 or TRBD2 (5 bases each). Trimming removed 4 bases at V and 5 bases at J, with 15 bases between. Germline V CDR1 and CDR2: SGHRS, YFSETQ. CDR3 size: 14 residues. The CDR3 DNA reads TGCGCCAGCAGCCCGGCGAGGGGCGGGGAGACCCAGTACTTC. Protein sequence: CASSPARGGETQYF.